Below, 14 T cell receptor beta chains from the same sample are listed, as sequenced in a study of T cell responses to AZD1222 COVID-19 vaccine. Profiled with immunoSEQ multiplex PCR; TCRdb holds only in-frame clones, not every one. The table includes about 140,000 clones, roughly 90% detected once. This sample comprised peripheral blood, obtained on day 0 of AZD1222 vaccination. The receptors were gathered from an adult in good health.

The chain uses TRBV10-1 and TRBJ2-7; weak D call: TRBD1 (5 bases). The V gene lost 4 bases and the J gene lost 1 base, with 11 bases spanning the gap. CDR1 is WNHNN and CDR2 is SYGVQD in the germline V gene (reference sequence). The CDR3 length is 14 residues. CDR3 bases: TGCGCCAGCAGTGCAAGGGGCCAGTCCTACGAGCAGTACTTC. Translating gives CASSARGQSYEQYF.

This clone was recorded once. This sequence joins TRBV5-5 and TRBJ1-1; D unresolved. This CDR3 is built from 14 residues. Germline lookup yields CDR1 SGHKS and CDR2 YYEKEE (reference sequence). V was shortened by 2 bases and J by 4 bases, with 12 bases between the two germline ends. Written as DNA, the CDR3 is TGTGCCAGCAGCTTTGATGCCTCCGGCACTGAAGCTTTCTTT. The encoded protein is CASSFDASGTEAFF. Full variable domain (remainder filled in from reference TRBV5-5 and TRBJ1-1): DAGVTQSPTHLIKTRGQQVTLRCSPISGHKSVSWYQQVLGQGPQFIFQYYEKEERGRGNFPDRFSARQFPNYSSELNVNALLLGDSALYLCASSFDASGTEAFFGQGTRLTVV.

The chain links TRBV4-2 to TRBJ2-7; unclear D gene. The germline gives CDR1 LGHNA, CDR2 YNFKEQ. Trimming shortened V by 0 bases and J by 2 bases, and 17 bases separated the two germline ends. CDR3 length equals 17 residues. CDR3 sequence reads: CASSQEEDPAAPYEQYF. Written as DNA, the CDR3 is TGTGCCAGCAGCCAAGAAGAAGATCCCGCGGCCCCCTACGAGCAGTACTTC.

The chain couples TRBV10-3 to TRBJ2-2; 7 bases line up with TRBD2. Germline V gene sequence: CDR1 ENHRY, CDR2 SYGVKD. The CDR3 has 15 residues. V dropped 10 bases and J dropped 0; count of bases not matched to a gene: 8. This CDR3 reads CATASGVSNTGELFF. DNA of the CDR3: TGTGCCACGGCCAGCGGGGTATCGAACACCGGGGAGCTGTTTTTT.

V and J are TRBV4-1 and TRBJ2-1; D is unresolved. Trimming took 2 bases from V and 5 from J, leaving 7 bases between them. The CDR3 has 13 residues. Germline values: CDR1 MGHRA, CDR2 YSYEKL. As DNA, the CDR3 is TGCGCCAGCAGCCAAAGGATAAACAATGAGCAGTTCTTC. Its protein product is CASSQRINNEQFF.

This chain connects TRBV9 to TRBJ1-1, with TRBD1 as a possible D gene (6 bases). The germline CDR1 and CDR2 sequences are SGDLS and YYNGEE. Trimming took 3 bases from V and 1 from J, leaving 16 bases between them. This CDR3 region has 16 residues. The CDR3, as DNA: TGTGCCAGCAGCGCATCCGGAGGACAGAAGAACACTGAAGCTTTCTTT. Its translation is CASSASGGQKNTEAFF.

Only one count was recorded for this clone. V gene TRBV19 combines with J gene TRBJ1-2, with 7 nucleotides matching TRBD1. V lost 3 bases to trimming and J lost 7 bases; unmatched junction nucleotides: 11. From germline, CDR1 is LNHDA and CDR2 SQIVND (reference sequence). The CDR3 extends over 15 amino acids. CDR3 sequence reads: CASSIQETGYFGYTF. CDR3 DNA: TGTGCCAGTAGTATTCAGGAGACAGGGTATTTTGGCTACACCTTC.

This chain connects TRBV11-3 to TRBJ1-2, with D possibly being TRBD1 (6 bases). Germline CDR1 reads SGHNT; CDR2 reads YENEEA. The CDR3 spans 16 residues. V gave up 1 base and J gave up 8 bases, with 20 bases separating them. The CDR3, as DNA: TGTGCCAGCAGCTTAGGGGGTCAGGGGCGGCTAAGCGGCTACACCTTC. This translates into CASSLGGQGRLSGYTF.

CDR3 DNA: TGTGCCAGCAGTGAATGGACAGGGGGCTACACCTTC. This encodes CASSEWTGGYTF. The chain employs TRBV2 and TRBJ1-2; TRBD1 aligns across 8 bases. The CDR3 is 12 residues long. Unmatched junction bases numbered 1, after V lost 2 bases and J lost 8 bases. Germline CDR1 is SNHLY and CDR2 is FYNNEI. Complete variable domain (other parts from reference TRBV2 and TRBJ1-2): EPEVTQTPSHQVTQMGQEVILRCVPISNHLYFYWYRQILGQKVEFLVSFYNNEISEKSEIFDDQFSVERPDGSNFTLKIRSTKLEDSAMYFCASSEWTGGYTFGSGTRLTVV.

The chain has TRBV19 and TRBJ2-7; 7 bases align to TRBD1. V lost 6 bases, J lost 4 bases, and 12 bases stayed unmatched. Germline V CDR1 and CDR2: LNHDA, SQIVND (reference sequence). CDR3 length: 15 residues. DNA of the CDR3: TGTGCCAGTAGCCTTAGACAGGGCGCCACTTACGAGCAGTACTTC. The encoded protein is CASSLRQGATYEQYF.

The chain recombines TRBV4-3 with TRBJ2-2, with 9 bases that match TRBD1. Germline trimming cut 4 bases from V and 0 bases from J; bases unmatched to any gene: 6. CDR1 is LGHNA and CDR2 is YSLEER in the germline V gene. This CDR3 spans 17 amino acids. The DNA for the CDR3 is TGCGCCAGCAGCCCCCTCCGGACAGGGGCGAACACCGGGGAGCTGTTTTTT. It encodes CASSPLRTGANTGELFF.

This clone has a single count. This chain uses TRBV4-3 with TRBJ1-2, with D perhaps matching TRBD1 (6 bases). The CDR3 is 13 residues long. Germline lookup yields CDR1 LGHNA and CDR2 YSLEER. V was trimmed by 1 base and J by 3 bases, leaving 6 bases between them. This CDR3 is CASSQGGHYGYTF. The DNA of the CDR3 is TGCGCCAGCAGCCAAGGGGGGCACTATGGCTACACCTTC.

This clone is a singleton in its sample. V gene TRBV5-4 combines with J gene TRBJ1-2; D unresolved. Deletions cut 0 bases from V and 8 bases from J, with 8 bases between. This CDR3 is built from 12 residues. Germline V gene data show CDR1 as SGHNT and CDR2 as YYREEE (reference sequence). As DNA, the CDR3 is TGTGCCAGCAGCTTGGATGAAAGGGGCTACACCTTC. This encodes CASSLDERGYTF.

The rearrangement uses TRBV2 and TRBJ2-3; no clear D gene. The V gene lost 7 bases and the J gene lost 0 bases, with 11 bases spanning the gap. This CDR3 is built from 14 residues. Germline lookup yields CDR1 SNHLY and CDR2 FYNNEI. CDR3 protein: CASTVRSSTDTQYF. CDR3 coding DNA: TGTGCCAGCACTGTACGGTCTAGCACAGATACGCAGTATTTT.